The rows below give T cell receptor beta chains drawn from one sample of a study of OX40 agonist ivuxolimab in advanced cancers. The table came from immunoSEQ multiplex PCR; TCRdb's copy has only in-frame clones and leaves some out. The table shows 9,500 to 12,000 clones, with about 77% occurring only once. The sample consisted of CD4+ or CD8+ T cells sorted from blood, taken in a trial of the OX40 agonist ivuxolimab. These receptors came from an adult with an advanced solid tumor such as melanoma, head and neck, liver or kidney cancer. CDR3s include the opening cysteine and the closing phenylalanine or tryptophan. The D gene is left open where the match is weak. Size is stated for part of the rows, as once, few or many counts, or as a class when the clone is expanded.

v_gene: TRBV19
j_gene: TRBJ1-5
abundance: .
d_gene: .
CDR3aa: CASHLGGAVSNQPQHF
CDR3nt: TGTGCCAGTCACCTAGGTGGGGCAGTGAGCAATCAGCCCCAGCATTTT

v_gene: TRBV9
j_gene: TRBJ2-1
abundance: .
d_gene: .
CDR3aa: CASSVEATSSYNEQFF
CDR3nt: TGTGCCAGCAGCGTAGAAGCGACTAGCTCCTACAATGAGCAGTTCTTC

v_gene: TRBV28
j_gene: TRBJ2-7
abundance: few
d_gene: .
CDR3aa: CATHRNSYEQYF
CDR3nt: TGTGCCACCCATCGAAACTCCTACGAGCAGTACTTC

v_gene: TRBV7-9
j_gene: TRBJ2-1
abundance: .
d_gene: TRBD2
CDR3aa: CASSRRTSSNYNEQFF
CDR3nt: TGTGCCAGCAGCCGGCGGACTAGCTCTAACTACAATGAGCAGTTCTTC

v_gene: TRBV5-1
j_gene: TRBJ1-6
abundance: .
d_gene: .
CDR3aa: CASSLAGPGNSPLHF
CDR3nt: TGCGCCAGCAGCTTGGCAGGGCCTGGAAATTCACCCCTCCACTTT

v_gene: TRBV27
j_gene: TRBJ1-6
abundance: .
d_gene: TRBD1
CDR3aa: CASSLSGTGTNSPLHF
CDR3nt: TGTGCCAGCAGTTTATCTGGGACAGGGACTAATTCACCCCTCCACTTT

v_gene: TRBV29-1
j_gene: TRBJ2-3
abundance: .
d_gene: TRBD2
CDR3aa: CSVEDHGAGGPTDTQYF
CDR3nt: TGCAGCGTTGAAGATCACGGGGCGGGAGGGCCTACAGATACGCAGTATTTT

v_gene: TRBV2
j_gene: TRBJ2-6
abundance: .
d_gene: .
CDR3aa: CASRDSYSGANVLTF
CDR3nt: TGTGCCAGCAGGGACAGCTACTCTGGGGCCAACGTCCTGACTTTC

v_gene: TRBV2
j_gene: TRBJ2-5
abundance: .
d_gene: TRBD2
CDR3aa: CASSEYIGGGYQETQYF
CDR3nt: TGTGCCAGCAGTGAGTACATTGGCGGGGGGTACCAAGAGACCCAGTACTTC

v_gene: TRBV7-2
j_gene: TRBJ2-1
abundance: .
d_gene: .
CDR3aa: CASSLEDEQFF
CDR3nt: TGTGCCAGCAGCTTAGAAGATGAGCAGTTCTTC

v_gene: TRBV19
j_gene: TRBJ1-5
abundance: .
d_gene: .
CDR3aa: CASSILLDSLNQPQHF
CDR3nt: TGTGCCAGTAGTATCCTTCTAGACAGCCTCAATCAGCCCCAGCATTTT

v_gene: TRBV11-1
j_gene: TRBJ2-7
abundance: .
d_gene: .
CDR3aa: CASSIQRSYEQYF
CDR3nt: TGTGCCAGCAGCATACAGAGGTCCTACGAGCAGTACTTC

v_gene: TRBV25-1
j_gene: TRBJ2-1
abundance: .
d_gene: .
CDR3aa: CASSPSAEQFF
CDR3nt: TGTGCCAGCAGTCCTTCAGCGGAGCAGTTCTTC

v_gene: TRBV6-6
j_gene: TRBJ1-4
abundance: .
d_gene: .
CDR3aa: CASGVEKLFF
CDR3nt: TGTGCCAGCGGGGTTGAAAAACTGTTTTTT

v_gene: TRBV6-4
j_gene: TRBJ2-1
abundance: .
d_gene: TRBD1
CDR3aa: CASSEGTGDYNEQFF
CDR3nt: TGTGCCAGCAGTGAGGGGACAGGGGACTACAATGAGCAGTTCTTC

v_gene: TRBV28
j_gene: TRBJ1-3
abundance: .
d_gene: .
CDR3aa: CASSPLRGPASGNTIYF
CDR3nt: TGTGCCAGCAGCCCCCTAAGGGGCCCCGCTTCTGGAAACACCATATATTTT

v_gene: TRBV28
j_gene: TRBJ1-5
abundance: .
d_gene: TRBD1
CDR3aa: CASSGTGERPQHF
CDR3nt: TGTGCCAGCAGTGGGACAGGGGAGAGGCCCCAGCATTTT

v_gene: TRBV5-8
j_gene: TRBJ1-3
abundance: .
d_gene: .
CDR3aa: CASSLQGPGNTIYF
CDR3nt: TGTGCCAGCAGCTTGCAGGGTCCTGGAAACACCATATATTTT

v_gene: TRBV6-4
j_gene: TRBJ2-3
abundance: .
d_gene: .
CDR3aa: CASSDGEGDADTQYF
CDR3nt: TGTGCCAGCAGTGACGGGGAAGGGGATGCAGATACGCAGTATTTT

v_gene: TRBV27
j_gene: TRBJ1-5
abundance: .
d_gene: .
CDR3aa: CASRMWASSNQPQHF
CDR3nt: TGTGCCTCTCGAATGTGGGCAAGTAGCAATCAGCCCCAGCATTTT

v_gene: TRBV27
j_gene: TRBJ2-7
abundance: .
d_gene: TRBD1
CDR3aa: CASGTGAYEQYF
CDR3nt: TGTGCCAGTGGGACAGGAGCCTACGAGCAGTACTTC

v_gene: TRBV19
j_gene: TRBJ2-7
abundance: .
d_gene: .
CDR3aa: CASSIGRAYEQYF
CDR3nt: TGTGCCAGTAGTATCGGCAGGGCCTACGAGCAGTACTTC

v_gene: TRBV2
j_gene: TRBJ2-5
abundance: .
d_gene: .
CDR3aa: CASSEVWLVDETQYF
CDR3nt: TGTGCCAGCAGTGAAGTTTGGCTAGTTGATGAGACCCAGTACTTC

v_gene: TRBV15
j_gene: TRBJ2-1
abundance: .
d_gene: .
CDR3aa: CATSRDVSGSSYNEQFF
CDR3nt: TGTGCCACCAGCAGAGATGTATCGGGAAGCTCCTACAATGAGCAGTTCTTC

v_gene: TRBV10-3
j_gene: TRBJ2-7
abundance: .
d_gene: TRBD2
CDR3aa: CAISEPASGSLYEQYF
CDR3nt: TGTGCCATCAGTGAGCCAGCTAGCGGGAGTTTATACGAGCAGTACTTC

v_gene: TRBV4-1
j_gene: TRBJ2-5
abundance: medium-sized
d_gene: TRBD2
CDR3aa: CASRGTREGQETQYF
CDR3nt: TGCGCCAGCAGGGGGACCAGGGAGGGCCAAGAGACCCAGTACTTC

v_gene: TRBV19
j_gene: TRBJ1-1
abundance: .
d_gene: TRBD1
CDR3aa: CASSMGRGPNTEAFF
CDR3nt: TGTGCCAGTAGTATGGGCAGGGGGCCAAACACTGAAGCTTTCTTT

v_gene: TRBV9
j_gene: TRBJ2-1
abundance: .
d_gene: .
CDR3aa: CASSVGGRVPYNEQFF
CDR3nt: TGTGCCAGCAGCGTAGGCGGACGTGTCCCCTACAATGAGCAGTTCTTC

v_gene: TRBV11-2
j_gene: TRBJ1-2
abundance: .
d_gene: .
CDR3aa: CASSLEEQLVGYTF
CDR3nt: TGTGCCAGCAGCTTAGAAGAACAATTGGTTGGCTACACCTTC

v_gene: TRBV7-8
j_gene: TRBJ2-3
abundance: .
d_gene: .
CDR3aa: CASSFPPGLTDTQYF
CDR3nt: TGTGCCAGCAGTTTCCCACCAGGCCTCACAGATACGCAGTATTTT

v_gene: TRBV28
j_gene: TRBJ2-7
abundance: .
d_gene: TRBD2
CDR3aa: CASSPRTSSYEQYF
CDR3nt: TGTGCCAGCAGTCCCCGGACTAGCTCCTACGAGCAGTACTTC

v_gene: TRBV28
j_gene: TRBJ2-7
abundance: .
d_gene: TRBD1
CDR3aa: CASSRQGSVYEQYF
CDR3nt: TGTGCCAGCAGCCGACAGGGGTCGGTCTACGAGCAGTACTTC

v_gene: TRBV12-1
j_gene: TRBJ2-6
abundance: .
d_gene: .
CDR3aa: CASSVLGQSRANVLTF
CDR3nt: TGTGCCAGCAGCGTGCTAGGACAAAGTCGGGCCAACGTCCTGACTTTC

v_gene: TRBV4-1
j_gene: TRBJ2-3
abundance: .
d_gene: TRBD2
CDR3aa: CASSQEAGGPGDTQYF
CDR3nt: TGCGCCAGCAGCCAAGAGGCGGGAGGGCCGGGGGATACGCAGTATTTT

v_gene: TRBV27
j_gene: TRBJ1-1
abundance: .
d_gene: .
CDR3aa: CASSFVGGGTEAFF
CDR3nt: TGTGCCAGCAGTTTTGTTGGGGGAGGAACTGAAGCTTTCTTT

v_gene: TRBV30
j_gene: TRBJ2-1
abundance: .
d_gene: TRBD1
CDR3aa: CAWSAFTGTGNADEQFF
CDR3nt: TGTGCCTGGAGTGCTTTTACCGGGACAGGGAATGCTGATGAGCAGTTCTTC

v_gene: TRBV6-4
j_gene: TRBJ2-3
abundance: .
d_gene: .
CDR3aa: CASSDGQGSTDTQYF
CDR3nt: TGTGCCAGCAGTGACGGGCAGGGGAGCACAGATACGCAGTATTTT

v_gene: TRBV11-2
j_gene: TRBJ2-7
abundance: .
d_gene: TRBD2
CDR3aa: CASSQGGRARYEQYF
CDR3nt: TGTGCCAGCAGCCAAGGAGGGAGGGCTCGTTACGAGCAGTACTTC

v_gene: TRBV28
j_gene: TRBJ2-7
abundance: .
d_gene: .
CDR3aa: CASSLYTGSTYEQYF
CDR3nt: TGTGCCAGCAGTCTATATACCGGCAGTACCTACGAGCAGTACTTC

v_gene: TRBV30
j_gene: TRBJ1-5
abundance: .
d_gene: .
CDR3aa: CAWSVYSNQPQHF
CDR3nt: TGTGCCTGGAGTGTTTATAGCAATCAGCCCCAGCATTTT

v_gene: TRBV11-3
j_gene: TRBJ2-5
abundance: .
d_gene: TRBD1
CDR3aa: CASSSRTGEETQYF
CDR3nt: TGTGCCAGCAGCTCCCGGACAGGGGAAGAGACCCAGTACTTC

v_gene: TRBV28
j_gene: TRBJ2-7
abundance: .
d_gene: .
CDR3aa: CASSYPGAYEQYF
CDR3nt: TGTGCCAGCAGTTATCCCGGGGCCTACGAGCAGTACTTC

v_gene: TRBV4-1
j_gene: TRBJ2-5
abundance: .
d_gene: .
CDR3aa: CASSQDGHGYEGETQYF
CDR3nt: TGCGCCAGCAGCCAAGACGGACACGGGTATGAGGGAGAGACCCAGTACTTC